What follows is one T cell receptor (beta chain) and its context. The antigen is unknown. The sample originates from a study of identical twins. The CDR3 sequence is 15 residues long. The V and J ends lost 4 bases and 2 bases respectively, with 14 bases between them. From germline, CDR1 is MNHEY and CDR2 SMNVEV (reference sequence). Template switching created a universal primer site, and the cDNA included unique molecular identifiers. TCRdb re-analysed the 5' RACE reads in MiXCR, keeping a single row per CDR3 protein. Of about 490,000 distinct CDR3 sequences in the sample, roughly 15% were seen once. General observations from the study: Cross-sectional statistical analysis, not tracking of the same donors, underpinned the conclusions. Twins shared out-of-frame alpha sequences with excess low generation probability. Insertions were fewer in abundant cord blood beta clonotypes, whereas memory repertoires showed none of this pattern.

These records were also assigned to another study, of yellow fever vaccine responses in identical twins.

The rearrangement joins TRBV27 to TRBJ2-5; possible D gene TRBD1, 6 bases. This clonotype was sampled from a woman in her late teens or twenties in good health. Sequencing input: CD4+ T cells sorted from blood. CDR3 nucleotide sequence: TGTGCCAGCAGTTCCGGACAGCCCGTACAAGAGACCCAGTACTTC. Translating gives CASSSGQPVQETQYF.